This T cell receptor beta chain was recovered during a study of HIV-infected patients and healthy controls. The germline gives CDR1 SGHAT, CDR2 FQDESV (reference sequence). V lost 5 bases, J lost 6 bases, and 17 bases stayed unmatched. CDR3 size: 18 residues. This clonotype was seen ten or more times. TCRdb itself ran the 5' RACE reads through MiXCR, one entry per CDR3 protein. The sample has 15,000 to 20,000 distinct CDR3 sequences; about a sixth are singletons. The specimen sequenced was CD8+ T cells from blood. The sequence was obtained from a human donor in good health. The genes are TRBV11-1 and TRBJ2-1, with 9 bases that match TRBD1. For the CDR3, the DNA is TGTGCCAGCAGCCTCAAGTCGGGACAGGGCGGGAGTAGCAATGAGCAGTTCTTC. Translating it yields CASSLKSGQGGSSNEQFF.